This T cell receptor (beta chain) was identified during a study of regulatory T cells in long-lasting Graves disease. Overall study context: Persistent Graves' disease meant over 5 years of antithyroid drugs with positive TSH receptor antibodies.

Study observations and caveats: TCR diversity was lower in persistent Graves' patients than in newly diagnosed ones. Relative to new patients (roughly 980), persistent patients exhibited greater sharing of public clonotypes (approximately 2,700). Persistent disease samples used TRBV28, TRBJ1-2 and TRBJ2-5 preferentially.

Notes on this clonotype: Antigen unknown.

V lost 3 bases, J lost 6 bases, and 16 bases lay in between. Germline V gene data show CDR1 as SGHTS and CDR2 as YDEGEE. The CDR3 totals 15 residues. Time point denoted: persistent/refractory GD, antithyroid drugs over 5 years with positive TRAb. Preparation of the TCR library used RNA extracted from PBMCs. Assembly of TCR beta libraries relied on iRepertoire HTBI primers together with Arm-PCR of CDR3 regions. Using its own MiXCR run on the multiplex PCR reads, TCRdb lists one record per CDR3 protein. The repertoire holds around 450,000 distinct CDR3 sequences, with roughly 21% as singletons. The sample was peripheral blood mononuclear cells (PBMCs), taken when the disease was refractory, from a patient treated with antithyroid drugs. The chain is built from TRBV5-8 and TRBJ1-5; perhaps TRBD1 as D (6 bases). The clonotype originates from a female donor with Graves disease. CDR3 in amino acids: CASSSTGSGIQPQHF. The CDR3 region has the DNA TGTGCCAGCAGCTCCACAGGGTCGGGGATTCAGCCCCAGCATTTT.